The 30 T cell receptor beta chains listed next were all sequenced from one sample in a study of T cell responses to AZD1222 COVID-19 vaccine (dated by TCRdb to the early 2020s). The time point label, read with the paper, signifies: baseline before first vaccination. Library preparation used the immunoSEQ multiplex PCR assay. In TCRdb, the immuneACCESS table is reduced to in-frame sequences with V and J assigned. These tables do not hold every clone; where another copy was compared, an unresolved V gene accounts for under half, and the others remain unexplained. This sample is represented by around 180,000 clones; around 93% of them were singletons. The ten most abundant clones make up 9.2% of the sample. The source was peripheral blood, collected on day 0 of AZD1222 vaccination. The receptors here all came from an adult in good health.

This rearrangement joins TRBV14 to TRBJ2-1; 7 bases match TRBD2. The CDR3 loop spans 17 amino acids. CDR1 and CDR2 from the germline V gene are SGHDN and FVKESK. J gave up 7 bases and V 1 base, and 13 bases lay outside the gene matches. CDR3 amino acids: CASSQGRGGRSYNEQFF. The CDR3 bases are TGTGCCAGCAGCCAAGGAAGGGGCGGGAGATCGTATAATGAGCAGTTCTTC.

V and J are TRBV7-8 and TRBJ2-1; D possibly uses TRBD1 or TRBD2 (6 bases each). This CDR3 has 16 residues. The germline gives CDR1 SGHVS, CDR2 FQNEAQ. Between the trimmed V and J ends, which lost 0 bases and 4 bases, there was a span of 13 bases. CDR3: CASSLAPEGGYNEQFF. The CDR3 nucleotides are TGTGCCAGCAGCTTAGCGCCGGAGGGGGGTTACAATGAGCAGTTCTTC.

CDR3: CASSISGFVGYTF. The CDR3 bases are TGTGCCAGTAGTATATCGGGGTTTGTCGGCTACACCTTC. The chain is built from TRBV19 and TRBJ1-2; D unresolved. The V gene's germline CDR1 is LNHDA and CDR2 SQIVND (reference sequence). This CDR3 is 13 amino acids long. V lost 2 bases and J lost 8, with 12 bases in between.

This sequence joins TRBV30 and TRBJ1-2, with D unclear. V was shortened by 2 bases and J by 8 bases, with 15 bases between the two germline ends. From germline, CDR1 is GTSNPN and CDR2 SVGIG (reference sequence). This CDR3 spans 13 amino acids. CDR3 DNA sequence: TGTGCCTGGAGTTGGCAGGACCAAGGAGGCTACACCTTC. Residues: CAWSWQDQGGYTF.

The rearrangement uses TRBV5-1 and TRBJ1-1, with 9 bases fitting TRBD1. Germline values: CDR1 SGHRS, CDR2 YFSETQ. There are 15 residues in the CDR3. V trimming: 4 bases; J trimming: 4 bases; junction bases outside the gene matches: 8. The CDR3 bases are TGCGCCAGCAGCACCCAGGGACAGGGAAGCACTGAAGCTTTCTTT. It is translated as CASSTQGQGSTEAFF.

The chain employs TRBV5-4 and TRBJ1-2; TRBD1 matches at 7 bases. Germline V gene data show CDR1 as SGHNT and CDR2 as YYREEE (reference sequence). This CDR3 comprises 13 residues. V shed 4 bases, J shed 8 bases, and the junction held 8 bases outside the gene matches. The CDR3 here is CASSKTGQGGYTF. CDR3 DNA sequence: TGTGCCAGCAGCAAGACAGGGCAAGGCGGCTACACCTTC.

The chain links TRBV5-5 to TRBJ2-7; 10 bases are shared with TRBD1. The CDR3 consists of 14 residues. V trimming: 2 bases; J trimming: 3 bases; junction bases outside the gene matches: 2. The germline V gene has CDR1 SGHKS and CDR2 YYEKEE (reference sequence). CDR3 in amino acids: CASSFGTGVYEQYF. The CDR3 DNA reads as TGTGCCAGCAGCTTTGGGACAGGGGTCTACGAGCAGTACTTC.

V gene TRBV5-1 combines with J gene TRBJ2-7, with TRBD2 as a possible D gene (6 bases). Germline-derived CDR1 and CDR2 are SGHRS and YFSETQ. The CDR3 consists of 15 residues. The ends were cut back, 5 bases at V and 2 bases at J, with 17 bases in the middle. The CDR3 bases are TGCGCCAGCAGGCCAACTGGAGGGGAAGCCTACGAGCAGTACTTC. Translating gives CASRPTGGEAYEQYF.

The genes are TRBV28 and TRBJ2-5; unclear D gene. Germline CDR1 reads MDHEN; CDR2 reads SYDVKM. Trimming shortened V by 3 bases and J by 2 bases, and 7 bases separated the two germline ends. This CDR3 comprises 13 residues. As DNA, the CDR3 is TGTGCCAGCAGTTTCGTACTACAAGAGACCCAGTACTTC. Encoded protein: CASSFVLQETQYF. Together with reference TRBV28 and TRBJ2-5, the CDR3 gives the full variable domain: DVKVTQSSRYLVKRTGEKVFLECVQDMDHENMFWYRQDPGLGLRLIYFSYDVKMKEKGDIPEGYSVSREKKERFSLILESASTNQTSMYLCASSFVLQETQYFGPGTRLLVL.

The DNA for the CDR3 is TGCGCCAGCAGCTTGGGACAGGGAACACCCCATGGCTACACCTTC. Its protein is CASSLGQGTPHGYTF. V is TRBV5-1 and J is TRBJ1-2; 7 positions match TRBD1. Per the germline V gene, CDR1 is SGHRS and CDR2 is YFSETQ. The CDR3 is 15 residues long. V trimming: 0 bases; J trimming: 6 bases; junction bases outside the gene matches: 8.

The chain links TRBV19 to TRBJ2-1; the D is unclear. Per germline, CDR1 LNHDA and CDR2 SQIVND (reference sequence). CDR3 length equals 14 residues. The V end lost 2 bases, the J end lost 10 bases, and 15 bases lay between the germline ends. CDR3 amino acids: CASSIPEPLGEQFF. The CDR3 coding sequence is TGTGCCAGTAGTATACCCGAGCCCCTCGGCGAGCAGTTCTTC.

This clone occurred once. This rearrangement joins TRBV18 to TRBJ2-7, with TRBD1 matching 10 bases. The CDR3 has 16 residues. Trimming cost V 5 bases and J 4 bases; bases outside gene matches: 11. CDR1 and CDR2 from the germline V gene are KGHSH and LQKENI. Here the CDR3 reads CASSVRAGTGVYEQYF. The DNA of the CDR3 is TGTGCCAGCTCAGTACGAGCCGGGACAGGGGTGTACGAGCAGTACTTC.

The chain employs TRBV5-3 and TRBJ2-5, with a tentative D call TRBD1 (7 bases). TRBV5-3 is identified as an open reading frame with a role that is uncertain. With 0 bases removed from V and 2 bases from J, the gap between germline ends came to 14 bases. This CDR3 comprises 16 residues. CDR3 sequence: CARSLGHRGLQETQYF. The CDR3 nucleotides read TGTGCCAGAAGCTTGGGGCACAGGGGACTTCAAGAGACCCAGTACTTC.

CDR3 sequence: CASSARDSQGFAQYF. In DNA, the CDR3 is TGTGCCAGCAGTGCCCGGGACTCCCAAGGGTTTGCGCAGTATTTT. The chain carries TRBV9 and TRBJ2-3; tentative D call: TRBD2 (6 bases). From germline, CDR1 is SGDLS and CDR2 YYNGEE. The CDR3 sequence is 15 residues long. V was trimmed by 5 bases and J by 10 bases, leaving 23 bases between them.

The chain carries TRBV6-5 and TRBJ1-2, with D unclear. The CDR3 runs 16 residues. Trimming took 0 bases from V and 0 from J, leaving 11 bases between them. Germline lookup yields CDR1 MNHEY and CDR2 SVGAGI. The CDR3 reads CASSYSWEASNYGYTF. The CDR3 nucleotides are TGTGCCAGCAGTTACTCTTGGGAGGCGTCTAACTATGGCTACACCTTC.

V and J are TRBV21-1 and TRBJ1-1; the table's D call, TRBD1, was not checked against the DNA. TRBV21-1 is an annotated pseudogene. CDR3 size: 16 residues. The CDR3 sequence: CATKSSTWARNTEAFF. For the CDR3, the DNA is TGTGCCACCAAATCTTCTACGTGGGCCCGGAACACTGAAGCTTTCTTT.

This chain joins TRBV11-1 and TRBJ1-2; maybe TRBD1 (5 bases). In germline, CDR1 is SGHAT, CDR2 FQDESV (reference sequence). The CDR3 has 13 amino acids. Trimming shortened V by 5 bases and J by 6 bases, and 13 bases separated the two germline ends. The CDR3 region has the DNA TGTGCCAGCAGCCCCCCAGGGCGGGATGGCTACACCTTC. Its protein is CASSPPGRDGYTF.

The genes are TRBV10-3 and TRBJ2-2; D is uncertain. Trimming removed 3 bases at V and 8 bases at J, with 4 bases between. Germline-derived CDR1 and CDR2 are ENHRY and SYGVKD. The CDR3 sequence is 11 residues long. The CDR3 here is CAISEFGELFF. The CDR3 DNA sequence: TGTGCCATCAGTGAATTTGGGGAGCTGTTTTTT.

The J gene is TRBJ1-3, the V gene TRBV3-1 (or the pseudogene TRBV3-2), with D tentatively TRBD1 (6 bases). This CDR3 spans 17 amino acids. V was clipped by 3 bases and J by 4 bases, with 19 bases between them. Germline-derived CDR1 and CDR2 are LGHDT and YNNKEL (reference sequence). CDR3 loop: CASSHTNAYRVGNTIYF. The CDR3 region has the DNA TGTGCCAGCAGCCACACAAACGCCTACAGGGTGGGAAACACCATATATTTT.

This clone was seen a single time. V and J are TRBV30 and TRBJ2-5; 8 nucleotides line up with TRBD2. Germline lookup yields CDR1 GTSNPN and CDR2 SVGIG (reference sequence). Losses at the gene ends were 3 bases for V and 4 bases for J; bases not matched to a gene: 7. The CDR3 consists of 14 residues. This CDR3 is CAWSFGLAGETQYF. In nucleotides, the CDR3 is TGTGCCTGGAGCTTCGGGCTAGCGGGAGAGACCCAGTACTTC.

V and J are TRBV19 and TRBJ1-1; no reliable D call. The CDR3 length is 14 residues. Trimming stripped 6 bases from V and 1 base from J, with 12 bases between. Germline CDR1 is LNHDA and CDR2 is SQIVND (reference sequence). The CDR3 region is CASSPWAKNTEAFF. DNA for the CDR3: TGTGCCAGTAGCCCCTGGGCCAAGAACACTGAAGCTTTCTTT.

Details on this clone: An end of the junction does not agree with germline; a read error may underlie this. V gene TRBV7-7 combines with J gene TRBJ2-2; D remains unclear. Germline CDR1 and CDR2: SSHAT and FNYEAQ (reference sequence). CDR3 length equals 14 residues. The CDR3 here is CASSPVLETGELFF. Here the CDR3 DNA reads TGTGCTAGCAGCCCAGTATTAGAGACCGGGGAGCTGTTTTTT.

This chain links TRBV6-5 with TRBJ2-2; TRBD2 aligns across 9 bases. Germline assignment: CDR1 MNHEY and CDR2 SVGAGI. V dropped 6 bases and J dropped 3; count of bases not matched to a gene: 5. The CDR3 consists of 15 residues. The CDR3, as DNA: TGTGCCAGCAGCCTTCTAGCGGGGTACACCGGGGAGCTGTTTTTT. Protein product: CASSLLAGYTGELFF.

The chain links TRBV10-1 to TRBJ2-7; the match to TRBD2 covers 7 bases. Germline V gene data show CDR1 as WNHNN and CDR2 as SYGVQD (reference sequence). The J segment lost 6 bases and the V segment lost 8 bases, leaving 7 bases of the junction unmatched. This CDR3 has 12 residues. The CDR3 bases are TGCGCCAGCGATCGACTAGCCCGCGAGCAGTACTTC. This gives the protein CASDRLAREQYF.

The chain recombines TRBV5-1 with TRBJ2-7; TRBD2 agrees at 12 bases. CDR3 size: 15 residues. V lost 4 bases, J lost 1 base, and 3 bases stayed unmatched. Germline V gene sequence: CDR1 SGHRS, CDR2 YFSETQ. CDR3 in DNA: TGCGCCAGCAGCCGCGGACTAGCGGGATCCTACGAGCAGTACTTC. Encoded protein: CASSRGLAGSYEQYF.

This chain joins TRBV5-1 and TRBJ2-1; no definite D call. Germline V gene lookup returns CDR1 SGHRS and CDR2 YFSETQ. Trimming stripped 5 bases from V and 5 bases from J, with 11 bases between. The CDR3 covers 13 residues. CDR3 nucleotide sequence: TGCGCCAGCAGTGGGGATTTGAACAATGAGCAGTTCTTC. Translating it yields CASSGDLNNEQFF.

The genes are TRBV12-3 or TRBV12-4 and TRBJ2-7; D is possibly TRBD1 (6 bases). The CDR3 extends over 13 amino acids. Trimming left V 8 bases short and J 3 bases short, with 14 bases between. This chain's CDR3 is CASGGRGNYEQYF. The CDR3, as DNA: TGTGCCAGCGGCGGCAGGGGAAACTACGAGCAGTACTTC.

CDR3 nucleotides: TGTGCCAGCAGCCCCGGGACACCGAACACTGAAGCTTTCTTT. Its translation is CASSPGTPNTEAFF. The rearrangement links TRBV14 to TRBJ1-1; D might be TRBD1 (6 bases). V lost 4 bases and J 1 base, leaving 10 bases between the germline ends. The CDR3 contains 14 residues. The germline gives CDR1 SGHDN, CDR2 FVKESK. Based on the CDR3 plus reference TRBV14 and TRBJ1-1, the full variable domain is EAGVTQFPSHSVIEKGQTVTLRCDPISGHDNLYWYRRVMGKEIKFLLHFVKESKQDESGMPNNRFLAERTGGTYSTLKVQPAELEDSGVYFCASSPGTPNTEAFFGQGTRLTVV.

The CDR3 spells CAWRKQGTMNEQYF. For the CDR3, the DNA is TGTGCCTGGAGGAAACAGGGGACCATGAACGAGCAGTACTTC. This chain links TRBV30 with TRBJ2-7; 7 nucleotides agree with TRBD1. The germline CDR1 and CDR2 sequences are GTSNPN and SVGIG (reference sequence). Trimming took 3 bases from V and 5 from J; bases not matched to a gene: 10. This CDR3 contains 14 residues.

The genes are TRBV10-3 and TRBJ1-1; 9 positions agree with TRBD1. Per germline, CDR1 ENHRY and CDR2 SYGVKD. The trim removed 6 bases at V and 4 bases at J, leaving 6 bases unmatched. This CDR3 has 14 residues. The CDR3 protein is CAIRPGQGGTEAFF. The CDR3 nucleotides read TGTGCCATCAGACCGGGACAGGGCGGCACTGAAGCTTTCTTT.